Only a few counts were recorded for the clone carrying this TCR beta chain. Its antigen is not identified. This sample is drawn from a study of T-cell reconstitution after alpha-beta-depleted transplantation in children. Study-level points and caveats: Counts and diversity of T cells one year after transplant came mostly from newly produced T cells.

Trimming removed 2 bases at V and 5 bases at J, with 18 bases between. The germline CDR1 and CDR2 sequences are SGHTA and FQGNSA. The CDR3 is 16 residues long. A TCRbeta library incorporating unique molecular identifiers was prepared. TCRdb re-derived calls from the PCR reads in MiXCR, one entry per CDR3 protein. This sample has fewer than 85,000 distinct CDR3 sequences; 13% to 15% occur once, and the top ten carry 25% to 30%. This clonotype was obtained from a male patient aged 2 to 9 who had a stem cell transplant for acute lymphoblastic leukemia, so the T cells may come from the graft donor. The sequenced sample was PBMCs, mostly from graft donor cells, obtained 180 days after TCRalphabeta/CD19-depleted stem cell transplant. The rearrangement links TRBV7-2 to TRBJ2-5; D gene ambiguous. CDR3 sequence: CASSLSPTTRPETQYF. CDR3 DNA sequence: TGTGCCAGCAGCTTATCTCCGACGACACGTCCGGAGACCCAGTACTTC. Together with reference TRBV7-2 and TRBJ2-5, the CDR3 gives the full variable domain: GAGVSQSPSNKVTEKGKDVELRCDPISGHTALYWYRQSLGQGLEFLIYFQGNSAPDKSGLPSDRFSAERTGGSVSTLTIQRTQQEDSAVYLCASSLSPTTRPETQYFGPGTRLLVL.